The 32 T cell receptor beta chains in this list originate from one sample, sequenced in a study of Ad26.COV2.S vaccination and SARS-CoV-2 variants. Sequenced by immunoSEQ multiplex PCR; TCRdb stores in-frame clones only, minus some. This sample has about 680,000 clones; more than 70% occur once, and the top ten carry 1.5%. Documented treatment: about 20 received Ad26.COV2.S at low or high dose, single or two shots; 5 received placebo; per-sample allocation not given. Each sample was drawn 63 days after the first injection (of vaccine or placebo). The sequencing used peripheral blood, collected in a trial of Ad26.COV2.S vaccine versus placebo. The receptor set was obtained from a person between 18 and 65 years old who received the Ad26.COV2.S COVID-19 vaccine or a placebo.

In this sample, this clone turned up once. J is TRBJ2-1 and V is TRBV5-1, with TRBD2 matching 7 bases. Trimming at V came to 3 bases and at J to 6 bases, leaving 9 bases not matched to a gene. The CDR3 consists of 15 residues. CDR1 is SGHRS and CDR2 is YFSETQ in the germline V gene. CDR3 nucleotide sequence: TGCGCCAGCAGCTCTCTATGGGAGGGCCTCAATGAGCAGTTCTTC. This codes for CASSSLWEGLNEQFF.

This clone was recorded once. This sequence joins TRBV27 and TRBJ2-3; D is possibly TRBD1 (6 bases). Germline-derived CDR1 and CDR2 are MNHEY and SMNVEV (reference sequence). The CDR3 consists of 16 residues. The ends were cut back, 6 bases at V and 2 bases at J, with 18 bases in the middle. CDR3 sequence reads: CASRRGGGPTTDTQYF. CDR3 in DNA: TGTGCCAGCAGGAGGGGTGGGGGCCCTACCACAGATACGCAGTATTTT.

V is TRBV10-3 and J is TRBJ2-1; D is possibly TRBD1 or TRBD2 (5 bases each). Trimming took 2 bases from V and 10 from J, leaving 15 bases between them. CDR3 length: 14 residues. Germline V gives CDR1 ENHRY, CDR2 SYGVKD. The DNA of the CDR3 is TGTGCCATCAGTGAGGATAACGGGGACCAAGAGCAGTTCTTC. Translating gives CAISEDNGDQEQFF.

The CDR3 region is CASSASRTWGTDTQYF. For the CDR3, the DNA is TGTGCCAGCAGTGCCAGTAGGACTTGGGGGACAGATACGCAGTATTTT. The rearrangement links TRBV27 to TRBJ2-3; D could derive from TRBD1 or TRBD2 (5 bases each). CDR1 and CDR2 (germline): MNHEY, SMNVEV (reference sequence). The CDR3 totals 16 residues. Trimming left V 5 bases short and J 3 bases short, with 18 bases between.

Only one count was recorded for this clone. The chain is built from TRBV2 and TRBJ1-2, with D tentatively TRBD1 (6 bases). The V end lost 3 bases, the J end lost 0 bases, and 17 bases lay between the germline ends. The CDR3 length is 17 residues. Germline V gene sequence: CDR1 SNHLY, CDR2 FYNNEI. The CDR3 here is CASSDRGPEYSNYGYTF. The CDR3 DNA sequence: TGTGCCAGCAGTGACAGGGGTCCCGAATACTCTAACTATGGCTACACCTTC.

The V gene is TRBV7-2, the J gene TRBJ1-5, with a possible D match to TRBD1 (5 bases). The CDR3 is 15 amino acids. Germline-derived CDR1 and CDR2 are SGHTA and FQGNSA. V was trimmed by 6 bases and J by 3 bases, leaving 15 bases between them. The CDR3 region has the DNA TGTGCCAGCAGGAGGGGCATCGGAAACAATCAGCCCCAGCATTTT. Translating it yields CASRRGIGNNQPQHF.

Concerning this clone itself: Other DNA sequences in the same sample also yield this CDR3. The chain carries TRBV30 and TRBJ1-5; D is perhaps TRBD1 (5 bases). The CDR3 covers 13 residues. Trimming cost V 0 bases and J 4 bases, with 7 bases left between them. Germline CDR1 reads GTSNPN; CDR2 reads SVGIG (reference sequence). The CDR3 DNA reads TGTGCCTGGAGTGTGCGGACAAATCAGCCCCAGCATTTT. Translated, it gives CAWSVRTNQPQHF. Combining the CDR3 with reference TRBV30 and TRBJ1-5 gives the whole variable domain SQTIHQWPATLVQPVGSPLSLECTVEGTSNPNLYWYRQAAGRGLQLLFYSVGIGQISSEVPQNLSASRPQDRQFILSSKKLLLSDSGFYLCAWSVRTNQPQHFGDGTRLSIL.

The chain joins TRBV7-2 to TRBJ1-6; TRBD1 is a possible D gene (6 bases). V lost 1 base to trimming and J lost 0 bases, with 13 bases between them. The germline V gene has CDR1 SGHTA and CDR2 FQGNSA. This CDR3 is 18 amino acids long. The CDR3 coding sequence is TGTGCCAGCAGCTTAGAGGGGACACCGAGCTCCTATAATTCACCCCTCCACTTT. As protein: CASSLEGTPSSYNSPLHF.

This chain joins TRBV5-6 and TRBJ2-7; D unclear. Trimming shortened V by 5 bases and J by 3 bases, and 18 bases separated the two germline ends. This CDR3 is 15 amino acids long. CDR1 is SGHDT, CDR2 YYEEEE, per germline. CDR3 amino acids: CASRNFASVGYEQYF. The CDR3 DNA reads as TGTGCCAGCAGAAACTTCGCGAGCGTCGGCTACGAGCAGTACTTC.

V usage is TRBV11-3 and J usage is TRBJ2-3, with D hard to call. Germline V lookup: CDR1 SGHNT, CDR2 YENEEA. Deletions cut 5 bases from V and 1 base from J, with 7 bases between. The CDR3 extends over 13 amino acids. This chain's CDR3 is CASSPTGTDTQYF. The CDR3 DNA is TGTGCCAGCAGCCCGACCGGCACAGATACGCAGTATTTT.

The genes are TRBV4-2 and TRBJ2-6, with TRBD1 matching 10 bases. V gave up 4 bases and J gave up 2 bases; unmatched junction bases: 11. Germline CDR1 LGHNA, CDR2 YNFKEQ. The CDR3 is 19 residues long. In DNA form, the CDR3 reads TGTGCCAGCAGCCTTCAGACAGGGGGCGCGGTGGCTGGGGCCAACGTCCTGACTTTC. Protein sequence: CASSLQTGGAVAGANVLTF.

The J gene is TRBJ1-1, the V gene TRBV4-2; D is unclear. This CDR3 is 13 amino acids long. With 1 base removed from V and 5 bases from J, the gap between germline ends came to 8 bases. Germline V CDR1 and CDR2: LGHNA, YNFKEQ. CDR3 region: CASSQVGGTEAFF. The CDR3 DNA reads TGTGCCAGCAGCCAAGTGGGAGGAACTGAAGCTTTCTTT.

The chain links TRBV10-3 to TRBJ2-2, with 11 bases fitting TRBD2. V shed 5 bases and J 3 bases; nucleotides not matched to a gene: 5. In germline, CDR1 is ENHRY, CDR2 SYGVKD. This CDR3 has 16 residues. Here the CDR3 reads CAISSGTSGHTGELFF. CDR3 DNA: TGTGCCATCAGTTCGGGGACTAGCGGACACACCGGGGAGCTGTTTTTT.

This chain uses TRBV7-9 with TRBJ2-3; no clear D. The CDR3 is made up of 14 amino acids. V was trimmed by 3 bases and J by 2 bases, leaving 9 bases between them. Germline V gives CDR1 SEHNR, CDR2 FQNEAQ (reference sequence). The CDR3 reads CASSLVYSTDTQYF. Written as DNA, the CDR3 is TGTGCCAGCAGCTTGGTCTACTCCACAGATACGCAGTATTTT.

The V gene is TRBV7-2, the J gene TRBJ1-1; D remains unclear. V was trimmed by 7 bases and J by 2 bases, leaving 14 bases between them. CDR3 size: 14 residues. The germline CDR1 and CDR2 sequences are SGHTA and FQGNSA. The CDR3 sequence: CASILGRSNTEAFF. The CDR3 nucleotides are TGTGCCAGCATCCTAGGGCGATCAAACACTGAAGCTTTCTTT.

This clone was recorded once. The sample holds other DNA sequences that translate to the same CDR3. The chain links TRBV11-2 to TRBJ2-3; unclear D gene. The CDR3 has 11 amino acids. Germline V gene lookup returns CDR1 SGHAT and CDR2 FQNNGV. V lost 1 base to trimming and J lost 6 bases, with 2 bases between them. CDR3 coding DNA: TGTGCCAGCAGCTTAGTTGATACGCAGTATTTT. It yields the protein CASSLVDTQYF.

The chain has TRBV5-1 and TRBJ1-3; D unclear. CDR3 size: 13 residues. V shed 5 bases and J shed 2 bases, with 8 bases lying between them. The germline CDR1 and CDR2 sequences are SGHRS and YFSETQ. The CDR3: CASREGTGNTIYF. The CDR3, as DNA: TGCGCCAGCAGAGAGGGCACTGGAAACACCATATATTTT.

The chain carries TRBV5-4 and TRBJ2-5; TRBD1 agrees at 11 bases. With 5 bases clipped from V and 5 bases from J, the junction kept 5 bases outside the gene matches. Per germline, CDR1 SGHNT and CDR2 YYREEE (reference sequence). This CDR3 spans 14 amino acids. CDR3 protein: CASRRDRGFETQYF. The CDR3 nucleotides are TGTGCCAGCAGGCGGGACAGGGGGTTCGAGACCCAGTACTTC.

The rearrangement joins TRBV4-2 to TRBJ1-4, with a weak D call TRBD1 (5 bases). There are 13 residues in the CDR3. The germline V gene encodes CDR1 LGHNA and CDR2 YNFKEQ. Trimming removed 2 bases from V and 14 bases from J, with 15 bases in between. The CDR3 DNA follows: TGTGCCAGCAGCCAACTACTCGGACGGGGGCTGTTTTTT. Protein: CASSQLLGRGLFF.

This sequence joins TRBV30 and TRBJ2-6; D unresolved. The CDR3 is made up of 14 amino acids. V lost 4 bases to trimming and J lost 4 bases, with 11 bases between them. The V gene's germline CDR1 is GTSNPN and CDR2 SVGIG (reference sequence). CDR3 DNA: TGTGCCTGGATGGGCAGCCCCGGGGCCAACGTCCTGACTTTC. Translated, it gives CAWMGSPGANVLTF.

V and J are TRBV29-1 and TRBJ2-3; the D call may be TRBD1 or TRBD2 (6 bases each). V lost 6 bases and J lost 3, with 16 bases in between. Germline assignment: CDR1 SQVTM and CDR2 ANQGSEA. The CDR3 has 14 residues. The CDR3 DNA is TGCAGCGTCGTCGGGCAGGGGAGGACAGATACGCAGTATTTT. Translation gives CSVVGQGRTDTQYF.

This clone was detected once. The rearrangement links TRBV11-2 to TRBJ2-6; no clear D. V lost 1 base, J lost 6 bases, and 7 bases lay in between. Germline V gene sequence: CDR1 SGHAT, CDR2 FQNNGV. The CDR3 consists of 14 residues. The DNA of the CDR3 is TGTGCCAGCAGCTTAGCCCAGCAGGCCAACGTCCTGACTTTC. Protein product: CASSLAQQANVLTF.

The chain employs TRBV7-9 and TRBJ1-1, with D perhaps TRBD1 (6 bases). The CDR3 extends over 13 amino acids. Trimming pared 1 base from V and 8 bases from J, leaving 11 bases between. Per germline, CDR1 SEHNR and CDR2 FQNEAQ (reference sequence). CDR3 nucleotides: TGTGCCAGCAGCTTAGTGGCAGGGGACGAAGCTTTCTTT. Protein: CASSLVAGDEAFF.

This clone appeared a few times. The chain carries TRBV19 and TRBJ1-5, with TRBD1 matching 7 bases. The CDR3 totals 16 residues. Trimming took 9 bases from V and 1 from J; bases not matched to a gene: 12. The germline gives CDR1 LNHDA, CDR2 SQIVND (reference sequence). CDR3 DNA sequence: TGTGCCAGCGAGACAGGGCATCGGTTAAGCAATCAGCCCCAGCATTTT. Translation gives CASETGHRLSNQPQHF. Supplemented by reference TRBV19 and TRBJ1-5, the full variable domain reads DGGITQSPKYLFRKEGQNVTLSCEQNLNHDAMYWYRQDPGQGLRLIYYSQIVNDFQKGDIAEGYSVSREKKESFPLTVTSAQKNPTAFYLCASETGHRLSNQPQHFGDGTRLSIL.

V and J are TRBV19 and TRBJ1-4, with a possible D match to TRBD1 (5 bases). This CDR3 has 14 amino acids. The germline V and J ends were trimmed by 7 bases and 6 bases, with 15 bases remaining between them. CDR1 is LNHDA, CDR2 SQIVND, per germline (reference sequence). CDR3 amino acids: CASTFRGGDEKLFF. The DNA for the CDR3 is TGTGCCAGTACCTTTCGCGGGGGGGATGAAAAACTGTTTTTT.

V is TRBV15 and J is TRBJ1-3; 7 bases map to TRBD1. The V gene's germline CDR1 is LNHNV and CDR2 YYDKDF (reference sequence). Germline trimming cut 3 bases from V and 0 bases from J; bases unmatched to any gene: 2. CDR3 length: 15 amino acids. As DNA, the CDR3 is TGTGCCACCAGCAGGGACAGGTACTCTGGAAACACCATATATTTT. This encodes CATSRDRYSGNTIYF. The whole variable domain, filled in from reference TRBV15 and TRBJ1-3, reads DAMVIQNPRYQVTQFGKPVTLSCSQTLNHNVMYWYQQKSSQAPKLLFHYYDKDFNNEADTPDNFQSRRPNTSFCFLDIRSPGLGDTAMYLCATSRDRYSGNTIYFGEGSWLTVV.

This rearrangement joins TRBV5-8 to TRBJ1-5; D is uncertain. Germline CDR1 and CDR2: SGHTS and YDEGEE. V was shortened by 4 bases and J by 4 bases, with 9 bases between the two germline ends. CDR3 length equals 13 residues. CDR3 DNA sequence: TGTGCCAGCAGCCAGACTGCTAATCAGCCCCAGCATTTT. Amino acid sequence: CASSQTANQPQHF.

V usage is TRBV4-3 and J usage is TRBJ1-2; no firm D call. The V end lost 5 bases, the J end lost 4 bases, and 14 bases lay between the germline ends. CDR3 length equals 14 residues. Germline assignment: CDR1 LGHNA and CDR2 YSLEER. This CDR3 is CASSSRDWGYGYTF. The CDR3 nucleotides are TGCGCCAGCAGCTCCCGGGATTGGGGCTATGGCTACACCTTC.

The chain combines TRBV2 with TRBJ2-1, with TRBD2 matching over 12 bases. J gave up 2 bases and V 9 bases, and 2 bases lay outside the gene matches. Germline CDR1 and CDR2: SNHLY and FYNNEI. The CDR3 loop spans 14 amino acids. The CDR3 is CARGLAGTYNEQFF. CDR3 sequence (DNA): TGTGCCAGAGGACTAGCGGGGACCTACAATGAGCAGTTCTTC. The full variable domain, its missing parts supplied by reference TRBV2 and TRBJ2-1, is EPEVTQTPSHQVTQMGQEVILRCVPISNHLYFYWYRQILGQKVEFLVSFYNNEISEKSEIFDDQFSVERPDGSNFTLKIRSTKLEDSAMYFCARGLAGTYNEQFFGPGTRLTVL.

J is TRBJ1-2 and V is TRBV15, with D possibly being TRBD1 (6 bases). From germline, CDR1 is LNHNV and CDR2 YYDKDF (reference sequence). V lost 1 base and J 7 bases, leaving 13 bases between the germline ends. The CDR3 is 14 residues long. CDR3 in amino acids: CATSRAATGVGYTF. CDR3 bases: TGTGCCACCAGCAGAGCCGCGACAGGAGTTGGCTACACCTTC.

This chain connects TRBV2 to TRBJ1-6; D uncertain. In germline, CDR1 is SNHLY, CDR2 FYNNEI. The CDR3 has 14 residues. V dropped 2 bases and J dropped 8 bases, with 10 bases sitting between them. In DNA form, the CDR3 reads TGTGCCAGCAGTGAAAGGTGGTCGGATTCACCCCTCCACTTT. Its protein product is CASSERWSDSPLHF.

This clone has a handful of counts. The chain has TRBV6-5 and TRBJ1-1; a possible D gene is TRBD1 (6 bases). V lost 5 bases and J 1 base, leaving 8 bases between the germline ends. This CDR3 is built from 13 residues. The germline V gene encodes CDR1 MNHEY and CDR2 SVGAGI. CDR3 in amino acids: CASSPTGNTEAFF. CDR3 in DNA: TGTGCCAGCAGTCCGACAGGGAACACTGAAGCTTTCTTT.